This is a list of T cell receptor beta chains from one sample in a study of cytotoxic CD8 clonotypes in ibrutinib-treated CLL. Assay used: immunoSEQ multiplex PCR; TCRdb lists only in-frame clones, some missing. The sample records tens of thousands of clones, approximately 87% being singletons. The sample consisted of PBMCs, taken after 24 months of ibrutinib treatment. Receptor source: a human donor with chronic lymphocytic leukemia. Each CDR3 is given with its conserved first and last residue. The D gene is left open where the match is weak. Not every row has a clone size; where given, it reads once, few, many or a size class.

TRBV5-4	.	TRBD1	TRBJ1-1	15	CASSANRGGATEAFF	TGTGCCAGCAGCGCTAACAGGGGGGGTGCGACTGAAGCTTTCTTT
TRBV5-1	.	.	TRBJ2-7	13	CASSLTLGFEQYF	TGCGCCAGCAGCTTGACCCTAGGTTTTGAGCAGTACTTC
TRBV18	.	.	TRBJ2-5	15	CASSLRWQVEETQYF	TGTGCCAGCTCTCTTCGGTGGCAGGTCGAGGAGACCCAGTACTTC
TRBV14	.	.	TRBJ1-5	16	CASSQESRRINQPQHF	TGTGCCAGCAGCCAAGAGAGCAGGAGAATTAATCAGCCCCAGCATTTT
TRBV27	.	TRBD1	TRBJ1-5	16	CASRDLGQVFNQPQHF	TGTGCCAGCAGGGATTTGGGACAGGTTTTCAATCAGCCCCAGCATTTT
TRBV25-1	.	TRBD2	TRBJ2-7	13	CASTFGGTHEQYF	TGTGCCAGCACCTTCGGGGGGACCCACGAGCAGTACTTC
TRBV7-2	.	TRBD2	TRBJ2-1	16	CASSLGRLAGYNEQFF	TGTGCCAGCAGCTTAGGACGACTAGCGGGATACAATGAGCAGTTCTTC
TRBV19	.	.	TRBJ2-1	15	CASSTSGTFYNEQFF	TGTGCCAGTAGCACCTCTGGGACTTTCTACAATGAGCAGTTCTTC
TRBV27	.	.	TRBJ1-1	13	CASSLNTDTEAFF	TGTGCCAGCAGTCTCAACACGGACACTGAAGCTTTCTTT
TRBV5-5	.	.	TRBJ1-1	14	CASSTGHGNTEAFF	TGTGCCAGCAGCACGGGACATGGGAACACTGAAGCTTTCTTT
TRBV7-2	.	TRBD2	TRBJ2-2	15	CASSRLAGNTGELFF	TGTGCCAGCAGCCGACTAGCGGGGAACACCGGGGAGCTGTTTTTT
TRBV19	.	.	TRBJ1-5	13	CASSPHNRQPQHF	TGTGCCAGTAGCCCTCATAACAGACAGCCCCAGCATTTT
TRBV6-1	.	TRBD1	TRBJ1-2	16	CASSEGPRDRAYGYTF	TGTGCCAGCAGTGAGGGCCCCCGGGACAGGGCCTATGGCTACACCTTC
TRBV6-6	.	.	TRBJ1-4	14	CASSYSGETALLVF	TGTGCCAGCAGTTACTCAGGAGAGACGGCCCTGTTAGTTTTT
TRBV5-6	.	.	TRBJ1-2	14	CASRAAEVNYGYTF	TGTGCCAGCAGAGCCGCCGAGGTTAACTATGGCTACACCTTC
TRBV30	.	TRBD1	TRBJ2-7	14	CALTGAARSYEQYF	TGTGCCTTGACAGGGGCCGCCCGCTCCTACGAGCAGTACTTC
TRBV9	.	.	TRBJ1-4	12	CASSVVEGKLFF	TGTGCCAGCAGCGTAGTAGAGGGAAAACTGTTTTTT
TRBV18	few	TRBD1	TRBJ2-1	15	CASSAVGTGYNEQFF	TGTGCCAGCTCAGCCGTCGGGACAGGATACAATGAGCAGTTCTTC
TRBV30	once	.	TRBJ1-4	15	CAWSVYTPGGEKLFF	TGTGCCTGGAGTGTATATACCCCGGGCGGTGAAAAACTGTTTTTT
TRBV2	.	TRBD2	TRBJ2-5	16	CASSETSWGGQETQYF	TGTGCCAGCAGCGAGACTAGTTGGGGGGGCCAAGAGACCCAGTACTTC
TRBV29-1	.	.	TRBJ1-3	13	CSVLNQERDTIYF	TGCAGCGTCCTGAACCAGGAGCGAGACACCATATATTTT
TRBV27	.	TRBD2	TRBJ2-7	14	CASGGLAGVYEQYF	TGTGCCAGCGGCGGACTAGCGGGAGTCTACGAGCAGTACTTC
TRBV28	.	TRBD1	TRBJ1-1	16	CASSPNRDRTPPEAFF	TGTGCCAGCAGTCCCAACCGGGACAGGACACCCCCTGAAGCTTTCTTT
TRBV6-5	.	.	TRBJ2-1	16	CASSYFSGRGANEQFF	TGTGCCAGCAGTTACTTCTCAGGGCGAGGGGCCAATGAGCAGTTCTTC
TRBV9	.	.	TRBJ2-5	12	CASSPDSGTQYF	TGTGCCAGCAGCCCTGATAGTGGGACCCAGTACTTC
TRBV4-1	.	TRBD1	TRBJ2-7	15	CASSHVGQGSYEQYF	TGCGCCAGCAGCCACGTGGGACAGGGTTCCTACGAGCAGTACTTC
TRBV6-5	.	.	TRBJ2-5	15	CASSYSFTGVETQYF	TGTGCCAGCAGTTACTCGTTTACGGGGGTTGAGACCCAGTACTTC
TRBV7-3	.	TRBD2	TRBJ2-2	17	CASTNQRGGLNTGELFF	TGTGCCAGCACAAATCAGCGGGGAGGGCTGAACACCGGGGAGCTGTTTTTT
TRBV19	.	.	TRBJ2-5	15	CASSALGGRGETQYF	TGTGCCAGTAGTGCACTGGGGGGACGGGGAGAGACCCAGTACTTC
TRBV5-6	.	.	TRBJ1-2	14	CASTLGRRNYGYTF	TGTGCCAGCACTCTGGGACGGCGTAACTATGGCTACACCTTC
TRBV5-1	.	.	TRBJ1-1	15	CASSLALVGGGEAFF	TGCGCCAGCAGCTTGGCGCTCGTGGGGGGCGGTGAAGCTTTCTTT
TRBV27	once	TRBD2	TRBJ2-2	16	CASRPLAGTNTGELFF	TGTGCCAGCAGACCCCTAGCGGGAACGAACACCGGGGAGCTGTTTTTT
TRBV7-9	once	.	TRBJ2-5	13	CASSLNGRETQYF	TGTGCCAGCAGCTTAAACGGGCGGGAGACCCAGTACTTC
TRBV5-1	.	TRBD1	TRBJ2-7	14	CASSPKGQGYEQYF	TGCGCCAGCAGCCCCAAGGGACAGGGCTACGAGCAGTACTTC